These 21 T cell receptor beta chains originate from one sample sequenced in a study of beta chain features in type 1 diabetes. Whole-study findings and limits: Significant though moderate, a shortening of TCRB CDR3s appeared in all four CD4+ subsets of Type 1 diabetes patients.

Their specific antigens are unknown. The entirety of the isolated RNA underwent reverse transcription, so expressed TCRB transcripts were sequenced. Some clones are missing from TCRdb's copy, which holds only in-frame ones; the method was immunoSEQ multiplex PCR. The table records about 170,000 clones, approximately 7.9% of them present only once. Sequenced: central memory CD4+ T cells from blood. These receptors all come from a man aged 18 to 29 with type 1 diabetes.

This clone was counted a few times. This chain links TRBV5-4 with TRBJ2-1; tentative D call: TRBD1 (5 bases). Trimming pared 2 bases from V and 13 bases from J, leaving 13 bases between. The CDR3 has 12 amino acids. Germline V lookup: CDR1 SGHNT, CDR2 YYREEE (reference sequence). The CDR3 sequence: CASSFYQGQQFF. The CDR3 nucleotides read TGTGCCAGCAGCTTCTACCAGGGTCAACAGTTCTTC.

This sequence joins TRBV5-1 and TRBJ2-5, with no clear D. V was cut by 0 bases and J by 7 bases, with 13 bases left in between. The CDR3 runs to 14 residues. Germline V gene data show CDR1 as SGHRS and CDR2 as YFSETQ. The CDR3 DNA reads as TGCGCCAGCAGCTTGGTTGGGCCGGCCAGGACCCAGTACTTC. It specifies CASSLVGPARTQYF.

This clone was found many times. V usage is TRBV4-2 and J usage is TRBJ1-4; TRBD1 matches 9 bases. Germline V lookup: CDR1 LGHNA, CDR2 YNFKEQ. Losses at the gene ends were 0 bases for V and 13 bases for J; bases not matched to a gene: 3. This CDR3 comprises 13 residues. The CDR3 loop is CASSQEPGQGLFF. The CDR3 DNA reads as TGTGCCAGCAGCCAAGAGCCGGGACAGGGACTGTTTTTT.

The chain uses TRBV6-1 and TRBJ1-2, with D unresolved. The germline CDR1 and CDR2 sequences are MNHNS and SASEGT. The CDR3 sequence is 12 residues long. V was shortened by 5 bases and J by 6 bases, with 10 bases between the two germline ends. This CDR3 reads CASSLLRNGYTF. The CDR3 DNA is TGTGCCAGCAGTCTCCTGCGAAATGGCTACACCTTC.

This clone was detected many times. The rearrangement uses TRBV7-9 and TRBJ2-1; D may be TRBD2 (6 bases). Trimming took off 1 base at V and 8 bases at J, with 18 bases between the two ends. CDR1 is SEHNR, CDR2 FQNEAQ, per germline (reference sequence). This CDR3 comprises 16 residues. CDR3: CASSLGVGLAHDEQFF. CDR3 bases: TGTGCCAGCAGCTTAGGGGTCGGGCTAGCGCATGATGAGCAGTTCTTC.

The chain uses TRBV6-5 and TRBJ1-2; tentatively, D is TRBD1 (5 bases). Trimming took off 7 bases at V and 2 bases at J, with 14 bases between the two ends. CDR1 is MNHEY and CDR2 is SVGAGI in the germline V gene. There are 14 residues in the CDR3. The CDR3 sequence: CASTPAGFNYGYTF. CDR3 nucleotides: TGTGCCAGCACCCCTGCAGGGTTCAACTATGGCTACACCTTC.

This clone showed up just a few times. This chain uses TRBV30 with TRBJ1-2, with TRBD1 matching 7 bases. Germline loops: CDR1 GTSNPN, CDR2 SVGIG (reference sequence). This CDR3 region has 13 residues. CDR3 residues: CASSRGRDYGYTF. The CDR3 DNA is TGTGCTTCGTCTAGGGGGCGCGACTATGGCTACACCTTC. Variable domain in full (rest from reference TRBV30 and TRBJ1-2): SQTIHQWPATLVQPVGSPLSLECTVEGTSNPNLYWYRQAAGRGLQLLFYSVGIGQISSEVPQNLSASRPQDRQFILSSKKLLLSDSGFYLCASSRGRDYGYTFGSGTRLTVV.

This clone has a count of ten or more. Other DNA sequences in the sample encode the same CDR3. CDR3 region: CATSRDPGDTQYF. The CDR3 bases are TGTGCCACCAGCAGAGATCCTGGCGATACGCAGTATTTT. The genes are TRBV15 and TRBJ2-3; D is unclear. The CDR3 is made up of 13 amino acids. The V end was cut by 0 bases, the J end by 6 bases, with 7 bases between. The germline CDR1 and CDR2 sequences are LNHNV and YYDKDF (reference sequence).

The CDR3 bases are TGTGCCAGCAGCTTCGACTTGAACACTGAAGCTTTCTTT. This codes for CASSFDLNTEAFF. The chain uses TRBV5-4 and TRBJ1-1; D is unclear. CDR1 is SGHNT, CDR2 YYREEE, per germline (reference sequence). With 2 bases removed from V and 0 bases from J, the gap between germline ends came to 5 bases. The CDR3 runs to 13 residues.

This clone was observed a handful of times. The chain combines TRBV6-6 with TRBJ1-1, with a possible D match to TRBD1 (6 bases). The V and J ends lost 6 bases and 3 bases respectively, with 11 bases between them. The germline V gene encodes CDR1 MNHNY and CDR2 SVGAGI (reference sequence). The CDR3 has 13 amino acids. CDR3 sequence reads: CASRENRDTEAFF. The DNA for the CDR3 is TGTGCCAGCAGGGAAAACAGGGACACTGAAGCTTTCTTT.

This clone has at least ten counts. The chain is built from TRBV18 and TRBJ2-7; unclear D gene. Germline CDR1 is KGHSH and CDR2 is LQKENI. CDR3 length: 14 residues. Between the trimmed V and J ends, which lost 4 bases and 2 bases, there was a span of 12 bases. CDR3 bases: TGTGCCAGCTCACAGACGGGTCATGCCTACGAGCAGTACTTC. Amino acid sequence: CASSQTGHAYEQYF.

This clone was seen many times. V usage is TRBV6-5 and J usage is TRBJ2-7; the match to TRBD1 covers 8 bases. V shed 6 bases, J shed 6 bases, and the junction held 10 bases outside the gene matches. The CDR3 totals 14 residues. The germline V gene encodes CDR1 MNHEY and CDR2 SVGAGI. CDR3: CASSGRQGSSEQYF. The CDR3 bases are TGTGCCAGCAGCGGGAGACAGGGGAGTTCCGAGCAGTACTTC.

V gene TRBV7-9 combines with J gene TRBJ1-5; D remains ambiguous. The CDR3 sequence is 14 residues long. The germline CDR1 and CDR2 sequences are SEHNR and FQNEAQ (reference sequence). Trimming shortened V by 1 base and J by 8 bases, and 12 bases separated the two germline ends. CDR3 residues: CASSLGAGDKPQHF. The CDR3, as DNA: TGTGCCAGCAGCTTAGGGGCAGGCGATAAGCCCCAGCATTTT. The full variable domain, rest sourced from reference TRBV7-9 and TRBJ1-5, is DTGVSQNPRHKITKRGQNVTFRCDPISEHNRLYWYRQTLGQGPEFLTYFQNEAQLEKSRLLSDRFSAERPKGSFSTLEIQRTEQGDSAMYLCASSLGAGDKPQHFGDGTRLSIL.

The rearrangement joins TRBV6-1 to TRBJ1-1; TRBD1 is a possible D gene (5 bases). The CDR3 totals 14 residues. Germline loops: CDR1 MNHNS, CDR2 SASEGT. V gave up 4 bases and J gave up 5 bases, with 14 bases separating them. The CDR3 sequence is CASSALRTNTEAFF. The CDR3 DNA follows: TGTGCCAGCAGTGCCTTACGGACAAATACTGAAGCTTTCTTT.

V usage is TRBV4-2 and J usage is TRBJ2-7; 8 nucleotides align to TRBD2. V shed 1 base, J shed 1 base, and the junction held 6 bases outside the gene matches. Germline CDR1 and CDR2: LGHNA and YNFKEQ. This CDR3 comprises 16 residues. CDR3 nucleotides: TGTGCCAGCAGCCAAGTCTCCAGCGGGGGATCCTACGAGCAGTACTTC. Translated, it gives CASSQVSSGGSYEQYF.

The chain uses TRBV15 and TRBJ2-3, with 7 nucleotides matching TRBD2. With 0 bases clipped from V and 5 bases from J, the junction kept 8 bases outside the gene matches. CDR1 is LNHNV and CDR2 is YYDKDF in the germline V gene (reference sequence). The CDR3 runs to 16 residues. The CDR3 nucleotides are TGTGCCACCAGCAGAGATCTACGGGAGGCGGGAGATACGCAGTATTTT. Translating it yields CATSRDLREAGDTQYF.

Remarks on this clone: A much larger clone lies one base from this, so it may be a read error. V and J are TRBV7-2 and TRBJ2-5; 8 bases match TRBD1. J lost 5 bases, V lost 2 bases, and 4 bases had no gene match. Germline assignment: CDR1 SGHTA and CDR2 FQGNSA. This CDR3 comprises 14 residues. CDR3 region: CASSLQGAVETQYF. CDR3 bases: TGTGCCAGCAGCTTACAGGGGGCGGTGGAGACCCAGTACTTC. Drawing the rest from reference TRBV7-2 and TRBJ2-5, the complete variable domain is GAGVSQSPSNKVTEKGKDVELRCDPISGHTALYWYRQSLGQGLEFLIYFQGNSAPDKSGLPSDRFSAERTGGSVSTLTIQRTQQEDSAVYLCASSLQGAVETQYFGPGTRLLVL.

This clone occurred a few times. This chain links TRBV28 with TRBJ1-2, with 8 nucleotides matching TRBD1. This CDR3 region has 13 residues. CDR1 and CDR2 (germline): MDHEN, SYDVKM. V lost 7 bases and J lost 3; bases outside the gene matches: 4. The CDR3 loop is CASTTGQDYGYTF. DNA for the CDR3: TGTGCCAGCACCACGGGACAGGACTATGGCTACACCTTC.

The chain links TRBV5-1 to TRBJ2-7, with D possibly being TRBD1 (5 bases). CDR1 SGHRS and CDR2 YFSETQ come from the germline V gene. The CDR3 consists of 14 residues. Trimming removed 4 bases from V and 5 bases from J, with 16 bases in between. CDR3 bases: TGCGCCAGCAGCCTGGACCCATCACAGGACGAGCAGTACTTC. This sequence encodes CASSLDPSQDEQYF.

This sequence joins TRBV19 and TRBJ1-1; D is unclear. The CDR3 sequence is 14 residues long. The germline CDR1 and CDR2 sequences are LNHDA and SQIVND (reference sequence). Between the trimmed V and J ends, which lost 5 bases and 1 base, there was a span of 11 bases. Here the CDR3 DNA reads TGTGCCAGTAGTTTAGGACGGGGGAACACTGAAGCTTTCTTT. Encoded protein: CASSLGRGNTEAFF. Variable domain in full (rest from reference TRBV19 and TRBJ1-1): DGGITQSPKYLFRKEGQNVTLSCEQNLNHDAMYWYRQDPGQGLRLIYYSQIVNDFQKGDIAEGYSVSREKKESFPLTVTSAQKNPTAFYLCASSLGRGNTEAFFGQGTRLTVV.

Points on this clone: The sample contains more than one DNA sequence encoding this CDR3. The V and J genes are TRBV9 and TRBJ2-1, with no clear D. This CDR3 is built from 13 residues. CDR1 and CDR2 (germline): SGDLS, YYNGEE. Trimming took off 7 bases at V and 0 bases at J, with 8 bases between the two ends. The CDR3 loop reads CASSASSYNEQFF. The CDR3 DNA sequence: TGTGCCAGCTCCGCTAGCTCCTACAATGAGCAGTTCTTC.